One sample yielded the 21 T cell receptor beta chains listed below, sequenced in a study of blood T cell repertoires in COVID-19. The repertoire was sequenced with immunoSEQ multiplex PCR; TCRdb's copy has only in-frame clones and lacks some. Of roughly 230,000 clones listed, 80% to 90% are singletons. Material for sequencing was PBMCs or T cells enriched from blood (not recorded which). Receptors were obtained from a woman in her 50s who had been exposed to COVID-19.

The genes are TRBV2 and TRBJ1-4; possibly TRBD1 for D (6 bases). Germline loops: CDR1 SNHLY, CDR2 FYNNEI. Trimming removed 6 bases from V and 5 bases from J, with 16 bases in between. The CDR3 covers 15 residues. The CDR3 coding sequence is TGTGCCAGCAGCCCTCTGGGGACACGGAATGAAAAACTGTTTTTT. As protein: CASSPLGTRNEKLFF. Looking up the rest from reference TRBV2 and TRBJ1-4 gives the full variable domain: EPEVTQTPSHQVTQMGQEVILRCVPISNHLYFYWYRQILGQKVEFLVSFYNNEISEKSEIFDDQFSVERPDGSNFTLKIRSTKLEDSAMYFCASSPLGTRNEKLFFGSGTQLSVL.

The chain joins TRBV7-8 to TRBJ1-3; the match to TRBD1 covers 9 bases. The CDR3 runs 15 residues. Germline CDR1 reads SGHVS; CDR2 reads FQNEAQ. V shed 3 bases, J shed 4 bases, and the junction held 4 bases outside the gene matches. DNA of the CDR3: TGTGCCAGCAGCTTGGTACAGGGGGCAGGAAACACCATATATTTT. Encoded protein: CASSLVQGAGNTIYF.

Note on this clone: This sample also contains other DNA sequences that code for the same CDR3. The rearrangement joins TRBV4-1 to TRBJ1-2, with TRBD1 matching 7 bases. The CDR3 totals 15 residues. J gave up 8 bases and V 0 bases, and 9 bases lay outside the gene matches. Looked up from germline, CDR1 is MGHRA and CDR2 is YSYEKL. In DNA, the CDR3 is TGCGCCAGCAGCCAAGAAGGGGGCAGGGGACGCGGCTACACCTTC. This gives the protein CASSQEGGRGRGYTF.

This clone appeared a single time. The chain joins TRBV28 to TRBJ1-1; no firm D call. The V and J ends lost 5 bases and 1 base respectively, with 8 bases between them. CDR3 length equals 13 residues. Germline V gene data show CDR1 as MDHEN and CDR2 as SYDVKM. The CDR3 is CASSTSENTEAFF. The CDR3 coding sequence is TGTGCCAGCAGTACCTCAGAGAACACTGAAGCTTTCTTT.

A word on this clone: Other DNA sequences in this sample translate to the same CDR3. The chain links TRBV12-3 or TRBV12-4 to TRBJ2-7, with 7 bases aligning to TRBD1. The CDR3 is made up of 13 amino acids. V was pared by 2 bases and J by 5 bases, with 3 bases of the junction left unmatched. CDR3: CASSLRDSDEQYF. The CDR3 bases are TGTGCCAGCAGTTTAAGGGACAGTGACGAGCAGTACTTC.

J is TRBJ1-6 and V is TRBV2; perhaps TRBD1 as D (6 bases). Germline values: CDR1 SNHLY, CDR2 FYNNEI. Trimming pared 6 bases from V and 2 bases from J, leaving 14 bases between. The CDR3 covers 16 residues. CDR3 amino acids: CASRYTGITYNSPLHF. CDR3 nucleotides: TGTGCCAGCAGGTACACAGGGATCACCTATAATTCACCCCTCCACTTT.

The chain combines TRBV5-4 with TRBJ2-2, with D possibly matching TRBD2 (6 bases). Trimming removed 4 bases at V and 0 bases at J, with 19 bases between. The CDR3 contains 18 residues. Germline values: CDR1 SGHNT, CDR2 YYREEE (reference sequence). CDR3 region: CASSALGAGPSNTGELFF. Written as DNA, the CDR3 is TGTGCCAGCAGCGCCCTAGGGGCGGGGCCTTCGAACACCGGGGAGCTGTTTTTT. Full variable domain (missing parts from reference TRBV5-4 and TRBJ2-2): ETGVTQSPTHLIKTRGQQVTLRCSSQSGHNTVSWYQQALGQGPQFIFQYYREEENGRGNFPPRFSGLQFPNYSSELNVNALELDDSALYLCASSALGAGPSNTGELFFGEGSRLTVL.

The chain uses TRBV10-1 and TRBJ2-3; TRBD2 might be the D (6 bases). Germline V gene data show CDR1 as WNHNN and CDR2 as SYGVQD (reference sequence). This CDR3 has 14 amino acids. V lost 10 bases and J lost 0, with 14 bases in between. In DNA form, the CDR3 reads TGCGCCAACAATGGGGGGAGGAGCACAGATACGCAGTATTTT. Protein product: CANNGGRSTDTQYF.

The chain joins TRBV5-5 to TRBJ2-1; no reliable D call. CDR3 size: 15 residues. V gave up 1 base and J gave up 2 bases, with 10 bases separating them. Germline V gene data show CDR1 as SGHKS and CDR2 as YYEKEE (reference sequence). DNA of the CDR3: TGTGCCAGCAGCTTGTCCGAGCGAACCTACAATGAGCAGTTCTTC. It translates to CASSLSERTYNEQFF.

The chain employs TRBV13 and TRBJ1-1; a weak D match, TRBD1 (5 bases). The CDR3 runs 14 residues. Germline CDR1 PRHDT, CDR2 FYEKMQ (reference sequence). Trimming removed 5 bases from V and 0 bases from J, with 10 bases in between. For the CDR3, the DNA is TGTGCCAGCAGCGCTGCAGGGTTGAACACTGAAGCTTTCTTT. Translation: CASSAAGLNTEAFF.

J is TRBJ1-6 and V is TRBV9, with D possibly being TRBD1 (6 bases). This CDR3 region has 15 residues. V was pared by 0 bases and J by 8 bases, with 12 bases between. From germline, CDR1 is SGDLS and CDR2 YYNGEE. The CDR3 bases are TGTGCCAGCAGCGTAGCAGCAGGGGCACATTCACCCCTCCACTTT. As protein: CASSVAAGAHSPLHF. Variable domain in full (rest from reference TRBV9 and TRBJ1-6): DSGVTQTPKHLITATGQRVTLRCSPRSGDLSVYWYQQSLDQGLQFLIQYYNGEERAKGNILERFSAQQFPDLHSELNLSSLELGDSALYFCASSVAAGAHSPLHFGNGTRLTVT.

This clone turned up a few times. The rearrangement uses TRBV19 and TRBJ1-1; possible D gene TRBD1, 5 bases. This CDR3 comprises 15 residues. CDR1 is LNHDA, CDR2 SQIVND, per germline (reference sequence). Trimming removed 5 bases at V and 2 bases at J, with 15 bases between. CDR3 in amino acids: CASSRAQGFNTEAFF. The CDR3 DNA follows: TGTGCCAGTAGTCGAGCGCAGGGATTCAACACTGAAGCTTTCTTT.

The V call is TRBV10-3, the J call TRBJ1-5, with D possibly TRBD1 on 6 matching bases. The CDR3 loop spans 14 amino acids. CDR1 and CDR2 (germline): ENHRY, SYGVKD. V was clipped by 10 bases and J by 0 bases, with 13 bases between them. CDR3 sequence reads: CATTDSHSNQPQHF. DNA of the CDR3: TGTGCCACAACGGACAGTCATAGCAATCAGCCCCAGCATTTT.

The V gene is TRBV3-1 (or the pseudogene TRBV3-2), the J gene TRBJ2-6; D possibly corresponds to TRBD1 (5 bases). This CDR3 spans 16 amino acids. Trimming removed 3 bases at V and 4 bases at J, with 13 bases between. Germline loops: CDR1 LGHDT, CDR2 YNNKEL (reference sequence). The CDR3 DNA reads as TGTGCCAGCAGCCACACTGGGGCATCCGGGGCCAACGTCCTGACTTTC. Translation gives CASSHTGASGANVLTF.

The chain links TRBV19 to TRBJ1-4; no reliable D call. This CDR3 comprises 13 residues. The V gene's germline CDR1 is LNHDA and CDR2 SQIVND (reference sequence). Between the trimmed V and J ends, which lost 6 bases and 12 bases, there was a span of 17 bases. CDR3 loop: CASSPTISKQLFF. In DNA, the CDR3 is TGTGCCAGTAGCCCGACAATTAGTAAACAACTGTTTTTT.

This clone has just one count. This chain connects TRBV29-1 to TRBJ1-2; 8 positions agree with TRBD1. Germline V CDR1 and CDR2: SQVTM, ANQGSEA. The CDR3 sequence is 15 residues long. V trimming: 3 bases; J trimming: 4 bases; junction bases outside the gene matches: 10. As DNA, the CDR3 is TGCAGCGTTGATTTGAGGGGACAGGAGTTCTATGGCTACACCTTC. It translates to CSVDLRGQEFYGYTF.

V and J are TRBV18 and TRBJ1-4; 7 bases align to TRBD1. CDR1 and CDR2 from the germline V gene are KGHSH and LQKENI. V trimming: 1 base; J trimming: 5 bases; junction bases outside the gene matches: 7. The CDR3 covers 16 residues. The CDR3 protein is CASSPLPGTVNEKLFF. DNA of the CDR3: TGTGCCAGCTCACCACTCCCCGGGACAGTCAATGAAAAACTGTTTTTT.

V usage is TRBV28 and J usage is TRBJ2-7; 7 nucleotides align to TRBD1. V trimming: 6 bases; J trimming: 5 bases; junction bases outside the gene matches: 4. The CDR3 length is 12 residues. Per germline, CDR1 MDHEN and CDR2 SYDVKM. CDR3 nucleotide sequence: TGTGCCAGCAGATCCCAGGGGGACGAGCAGTACTTC. It codes for CASRSQGDEQYF.

This clone was seen just once. The rearrangement uses TRBV6-2 or TRBV6-3 and TRBJ1-2, with D hard to call. This CDR3 comprises 14 residues. V dropped 6 bases and J dropped 0 bases, with 11 bases sitting between them. Germline assignment: CDR1 MNHEY and CDR2 SVGEGT. The CDR3, as DNA: TGTGCCAGCAGCCTCGGGAGCACTAACTATGGCTACACCTTC. Translation: CASSLGSTNYGYTF.

This chain uses TRBV5-4 with TRBJ2-6; TRBD1 matches 9 bases. The CDR3 covers 17 residues. V lost 3 bases to trimming and J lost 4 bases; unmatched junction nucleotides: 8. The germline gives CDR1 SGHNT, CDR2 YYREEE (reference sequence). CDR3 in amino acids: CASSWGQGVGGANVLTF. The CDR3 DNA reads TGTGCCAGCAGCTGGGGACAGGGCGTCGGAGGGGCCAACGTCCTGACTTTC.

The V gene is TRBV28, the J gene TRBJ1-1; D uncertain. Per the germline V gene, CDR1 is MDHEN and CDR2 is SYDVKM. This CDR3 contains 13 residues. Trimming left V 3 bases short and J 6 bases short, with 11 bases between. For the CDR3, the DNA is TGTGCCAGCAGTTTTCTAGGTCAGTCTGAAGCTTTCTTT. Translation: CASSFLGQSEAFF.